What follows are 29 T cell receptor beta chains derived from one specimen sequenced in a study of PD-1 blockade in classical Hodgkin lymphoma. Time point meaning: cycle 4 day 1 (C4D1), after less than 7 weeks of nivolumab. After autologous stem cell transplantation all patients relapsed, and prior brentuximab vedotin exposure differed between cohorts. The protocol was immunoSEQ multiplex PCR, while the TCRdb copy is restricted to in-frame clones and leaves out a portion. The sample contains some 90,000 clones, 75% to 85% of which appear only once. The sample here was peripheral blood mononuclear cells (PBMCs), taken before the fourth cycle of nivolumab. The source is a human donor with classical Hodgkin lymphoma.

V gene TRBV19 combines with J gene TRBJ2-1; 7 positions match TRBD1. CDR1 and CDR2 (germline): LNHDA, SQIVND (reference sequence). V gave up 5 bases and J gave up 2 bases; unmatched junction bases: 6. The CDR3 totals 15 residues. CDR3: CASSPQGVAYNEQFF. CDR3 nucleotide sequence: TGTGCCAGTAGTCCCCAGGGGGTTGCCTACAATGAGCAGTTCTTC.

The V call is TRBV5-1, the J call TRBJ1-2; tentatively, D is TRBD1 (5 bases). With 0 bases removed from V and 8 bases from J, the gap between germline ends came to 11 bases. CDR1 is SGHRS, CDR2 YFSETQ, per germline. The CDR3 extends over 13 amino acids. The CDR3 sequence: CASSLDGGGGYTF. The DNA of the CDR3 is TGCGCCAGCAGCTTGGACGGGGGAGGAGGCTACACCTTC.

The chain combines TRBV18 with TRBJ2-1, with 8 bases lining up with TRBD1. The CDR3 runs 15 residues. J lost 5 bases, V lost 1 base, and 4 bases had no gene match. Germline values: CDR1 KGHSH, CDR2 LQKENI. CDR3 sequence reads: CASSPRQGPNNEQFF. CDR3 DNA sequence: TGTGCCAGCTCACCACGACAGGGGCCGAACAATGAGCAGTTCTTC.

Judged by abundance, this clone is medium-sized. The V and J genes are TRBV6-6 and TRBJ1-5, with unresolved D. Trimming removed 2 bases from V and 0 bases from J, with 5 bases in between. The CDR3 consists of 14 residues. Germline V gene lookup returns CDR1 MNHNY and CDR2 SVGAGI (reference sequence). This CDR3 is CASSYKDSNQPQHF. The CDR3 coding sequence is TGTGCCAGCAGTTACAAGGATAGCAATCAGCCCCAGCATTTT.

The rearrangement uses TRBV7-9 and TRBJ1-1, with 9 bases identical to TRBD1. The CDR3 sequence is 12 residues long. V lost 4 bases, J lost 6 bases, and 0 bases stayed unmatched. Germline-derived CDR1 and CDR2 are SEHNR and FQNEAQ (reference sequence). CDR3 nucleotide sequence: TGTGCCAGCAGCTGGGACAGGGCTGAAGCTTTCTTT. Translated: CASSWDRAEAFF.

CDR3 DNA sequence: TGTGCCAGCAGCTCACGGGTTCTGACAGGGGCGAACACCGGGGAGCTGTTTTTT. This gives the protein CASSSRVLTGANTGELFF. The chain has TRBV7-8 and TRBJ2-2; TRBD1 agrees at 8 bases. This CDR3 comprises 18 residues. J was trimmed by 0 bases and V by 4 bases; bases with no gene match: 10. In germline, CDR1 is SGHVS, CDR2 FQNEAQ.

V and J are TRBV5-5 and TRBJ1-1; D unresolved. Per the germline V gene, CDR1 is SGHKS and CDR2 is YYEKEE (reference sequence). The CDR3 contains 13 residues. The V end lost 6 bases, the J end lost 4 bases, and 13 bases lay between the germline ends. The CDR3 DNA is TGTGCCAGCAAAAGGGCGGAGAGCACTGAAGCTTTCTTT. It is translated as CASKRAESTEAFF.

The chain links TRBV5-8 to TRBJ2-7, with 10 nucleotides matching TRBD1. The CDR3 sequence is 15 residues long. V was pared by 0 bases and J by 6 bases, with 6 bases of the junction left unmatched. Germline V gene data show CDR1 as SGHTS and CDR2 as YDEGEE. CDR3 coding DNA: TGTGCCAGCAGCTTGGCCGGGACAGGGGTTAGCGAGCAGTACTTC. Translation gives CASSLAGTGVSEQYF.

The rearrangement joins TRBV30 to TRBJ2-7; possible D gene TRBD1, 7 bases. The V and J ends lost 5 bases and 0 bases respectively, with 17 bases between them. This CDR3 has 15 residues. Germline CDR1 GTSNPN, CDR2 SVGIG (reference sequence). The CDR3 here is CAWSAGQLSSYEQYF. Here the CDR3 DNA reads TGTGCCTGGTCCGCGGGACAGTTGTCCTCCTACGAGCAGTACTTC.

This clone was seen just once. V is TRBV10-3 and J is TRBJ2-5, with 10 bases aligning to TRBD1. After removal of 6 bases from V and 9 bases from J, the junction contained 4 bases not matched to a gene. In germline, CDR1 is ENHRY, CDR2 SYGVKD. The CDR3 totals 12 residues. As DNA, the CDR3 is TGTGCCATCAGGGGGACAGGGGAGGCCCAGTACTTC. Encoded protein: CAIRGTGEAQYF.

The gene calls are TRBV10-3 and TRBJ1-4; no clear D. CDR1 is ENHRY, CDR2 SYGVKD, per germline. The ends were cut back, 0 bases at V and 15 bases at J, with 20 bases in the middle. The CDR3 extends over 15 amino acids. CDR3 sequence reads: CAISESGAPYGRLFF. The DNA of the CDR3 is TGTGCCATCAGTGAGTCGGGAGCCCCCTACGGGCGTTTGTTTTTT.

V and J are TRBV29-1 and TRBJ2-1; D may be TRBD2 (6 bases). The germline V and J ends were trimmed by 5 bases and 0 bases, with 14 bases remaining between them. This CDR3 is 15 amino acids long. The germline V gene encodes CDR1 SQVTM and CDR2 ANQGSEA. CDR3 sequence reads: CSVWGGASSYNEQFF. The CDR3 DNA reads TGCAGCGTTTGGGGCGGGGCGAGCTCCTACAATGAGCAGTTCTTC.

The genes are TRBV28 and TRBJ2-2; D might be TRBD1 (5 bases). Between the trimmed V and J ends, which lost 2 bases and 4 bases, there was a span of 14 bases. Germline CDR1 reads MDHEN; CDR2 reads SYDVKM. This CDR3 is 16 amino acids long. This chain's CDR3 is CASSLPDSLLTGELFF. In nucleotides, the CDR3 is TGTGCCAGCAGTTTACCCGACAGTTTGCTCACCGGGGAGCTGTTTTTT. The full variable domain, its missing parts supplied by reference TRBV28 and TRBJ2-2, is DVKVTQSSRYLVKRTGEKVFLECVQDMDHENMFWYRQDPGLGLRLIYFSYDVKMKEKGDIPEGYSVSREKKERFSLILESASTNQTSMYLCASSLPDSLLTGELFFGEGSRLTVL.

This chain connects TRBV28 to TRBJ2-7, with TRBD1 matching 11 bases. Germline CDR1 and CDR2: MDHEN and SYDVKM. V trimming: 1 base; J trimming: 2 bases; junction bases outside the gene matches: 7. This CDR3 contains 17 residues. CDR3 loop: CASSLYYRGQGAYEQYF. The CDR3 coding sequence is TGTGCCAGCAGTTTATATTATCGGGGACAGGGGGCCTACGAGCAGTACTTC. The full variable domain, with the rest looked up from reference TRBV28 and TRBJ2-7, is DVKVTQSSRYLVKRTGEKVFLECVQDMDHENMFWYRQDPGLGLRLIYFSYDVKMKEKGDIPEGYSVSREKKERFSLILESASTNQTSMYLCASSLYYRGQGAYEQYFGPGTRLTVT.

The rearrangement uses TRBV6-7 and TRBJ1-5; 8 bases fit TRBD1. TRBV6-7 is an open reading frame whose function is uncertain. Trimming removed 7 bases from V and 2 bases from J; junction bases left unmatched: 13. The CDR3 contains 17 residues. The CDR3 DNA reads as TGTGCCAGCAACCTCCAGGGGGCGCGGAACTGCAATCAGCCCCAGCATTTT. This encodes CASNLQGARNCNQPQHF.

The genes are TRBV28 and TRBJ2-7, with D perhaps matching TRBD1 (7 bases). Trimming pared 5 bases from V and 7 bases from J, leaving 18 bases between. The germline gives CDR1 MDHEN, CDR2 SYDVKM. This CDR3 is 14 amino acids long. The CDR3 DNA sequence: TGTGCCAGCAGTCTCGACAGGGTCCGGGGGGAGCAGTACTTC. It specifies CASSLDRVRGEQYF. Based on the CDR3 plus reference TRBV28 and TRBJ2-7, the full variable domain is DVKVTQSSRYLVKRTGEKVFLECVQDMDHENMFWYRQDPGLGLRLIYFSYDVKMKEKGDIPEGYSVSREKKERFSLILESASTNQTSMYLCASSLDRVRGEQYFGPGTRLTVT.

The CDR3 loop is CASRYGLAVSYEQYF. CDR3 in DNA: TGTGCCAGCAGATACGGACTAGCGGTGTCCTACGAGCAGTACTTC. The genes are TRBV6-6 and TRBJ2-7, with 10 bases identical to TRBD2. Germline V gene sequence: CDR1 MNHNY, CDR2 SVGAGI (reference sequence). V was pared by 6 bases and J by 1 base, with 6 bases of the junction left unmatched. The CDR3 is 15 amino acids.

The genes are TRBV7-9 and TRBJ2-5; 9 bases line up with TRBD2. V shed 2 bases and J 4 bases; nucleotides not matched to a gene: 11. Germline V gene sequence: CDR1 SEHNR, CDR2 FQNEAQ (reference sequence). CDR3 length equals 17 residues. Here the CDR3 reads CASSLSWREGLGETQYF. The CDR3 nucleotides read TGTGCCAGCAGCTTATCCTGGCGGGAGGGGCTGGGAGAGACCCAGTACTTC.

The V and J genes are TRBV11-2 and TRBJ2-5; D remains ambiguous. The CDR3 totals 12 residues. Germline CDR1 and CDR2: SGHAT and FQNNGV. With 2 bases removed from V and 5 bases from J, the gap between germline ends came to 6 bases. CDR3 coding DNA: TGTGCCAGCAGCTTAAGGTGGGAGACCCAGTACTTC. It is translated as CASSLRWETQYF.

This chain links TRBV30 with TRBJ1-1; 7 bases are a match to TRBD1. Germline V CDR1 and CDR2: GTSNPN, SVGIG (reference sequence). The CDR3 contains 13 residues. J gave up 5 bases and V 4 bases, and 7 bases lay outside the gene matches. CDR3 region: CAWMGRGGTEAFF. In DNA form, the CDR3 reads TGTGCCTGGATGGGCAGGGGGGGGACTGAAGCTTTCTTT.

This chain joins TRBV5-3 and TRBJ2-3; 8 bases are a match to TRBD2. TRBV5-3 is an ORF, with its function uncertain. The CDR3 contains 16 residues. V shed 4 bases and J 6 bases; nucleotides not matched to a gene: 13. The CDR3 region has the DNA TGTGCCAGAAGCGGAACCGGGACTAGTTTTGGGGATACGCAGTATTTT. Amino acid sequence: CARSGTGTSFGDTQYF.

The rearrangement links TRBV28 to TRBJ1-2; the match to TRBD1 covers 9 bases. CDR3 length: 16 amino acids. Per the germline V gene, CDR1 is MDHEN and CDR2 is SYDVKM. V was pared by 4 bases and J by 5 bases, with 11 bases of the junction left unmatched. The CDR3 protein is CASSSSTGGPKYGYTF. CDR3 DNA: TGTGCCAGCAGTTCCTCCACAGGGGGCCCAAAGTATGGCTACACCTTC.

This sequence joins TRBV21-1 and TRBJ2-7; the table's D call, TRBD2, was not checked against the DNA. TRBV21-1 represents a pseudogene. This CDR3 has 18 amino acids. Here the CDR3 reads CASSKAPGTSGSVYEQYF. CDR3 coding DNA: TGTGCCAGCAGCAAAGCTCCCGGGACTAGCGGGAGCGTGTACGAGCAGTACTTC.

The rearrangement links TRBV7-2 to TRBJ2-7; 10 positions match TRBD1. Germline V lookup: CDR1 SGHTA, CDR2 FQGNSA. V was clipped by 5 bases and J by 2 bases; unmatched bases: 15. The CDR3 consists of 18 residues. The CDR3 sequence: CASSPSLGQGDRAYEQYF. The CDR3 coding sequence is TGTGCCAGCAGCCCTAGCCTAGGACAGGGGGATCGGGCCTACGAGCAGTACTTC.

The rearrangement uses TRBV28 and TRBJ2-5, with 7 bases lining up with TRBD2. The CDR3 has 15 residues. V was clipped by 3 bases and J by 2 bases; unmatched bases: 6. The germline V gene encodes CDR1 MDHEN and CDR2 SYDVKM. CDR3 sequence: CASSFTSAGQETQYF. The DNA of the CDR3 is TGTGCCAGCAGTTTTACCTCAGCGGGGCAAGAGACCCAGTACTTC.

In this sample, this clone turned up a few times. J is TRBJ2-2 and V is TRBV7-8; D ambiguous. V was shortened by 5 bases and J by 3 bases, with 13 bases between the two germline ends. The CDR3 has 15 amino acids. Per germline, CDR1 SGHVS and CDR2 FQNEAQ. CDR3 residues: CASSQQHSDTGELFF. The DNA of the CDR3 is TGTGCCAGCAGCCAACAGCACTCGGACACCGGGGAGCTGTTTTTT.

The chain carries TRBV14 and TRBJ1-1; the match to TRBD1 covers 7 bases. V trimming: 5 bases; J trimming: 6 bases; junction bases outside the gene matches: 6. The CDR3 covers 13 residues. Germline CDR1 and CDR2: SGHDN and FVKESK. CDR3 protein: CASSYDRASEAFF. The CDR3, as DNA: TGTGCCAGCAGCTACGACAGGGCTTCTGAAGCTTTCTTT.

This sequence joins TRBV7-6 and TRBJ1-1; D uncertain. The germline gives CDR1 SGHVS, CDR2 FNYEAQ. This CDR3 comprises 15 residues. V was shortened by 2 bases and J by 0 bases, with 10 bases between the two germline ends. CDR3 protein: CASSLYLGMNTEAFF. The CDR3 nucleotides are TGTGCCAGCAGCTTATATTTAGGGATGAACACTGAAGCTTTCTTT.

This chain links TRBV7-9 with TRBJ2-3; tentative D call: TRBD2 (7 bases). Trimming pared 5 bases from V and 9 bases from J, leaving 9 bases between. Germline V gene data show CDR1 as SEHNR and CDR2 as FQNEAQ (reference sequence). This CDR3 contains 11 residues. This CDR3 is CASSRGGTQYF. The DNA of the CDR3 is TGTGCCAGCAGCAGGGGGGGAACGCAGTATTTT.